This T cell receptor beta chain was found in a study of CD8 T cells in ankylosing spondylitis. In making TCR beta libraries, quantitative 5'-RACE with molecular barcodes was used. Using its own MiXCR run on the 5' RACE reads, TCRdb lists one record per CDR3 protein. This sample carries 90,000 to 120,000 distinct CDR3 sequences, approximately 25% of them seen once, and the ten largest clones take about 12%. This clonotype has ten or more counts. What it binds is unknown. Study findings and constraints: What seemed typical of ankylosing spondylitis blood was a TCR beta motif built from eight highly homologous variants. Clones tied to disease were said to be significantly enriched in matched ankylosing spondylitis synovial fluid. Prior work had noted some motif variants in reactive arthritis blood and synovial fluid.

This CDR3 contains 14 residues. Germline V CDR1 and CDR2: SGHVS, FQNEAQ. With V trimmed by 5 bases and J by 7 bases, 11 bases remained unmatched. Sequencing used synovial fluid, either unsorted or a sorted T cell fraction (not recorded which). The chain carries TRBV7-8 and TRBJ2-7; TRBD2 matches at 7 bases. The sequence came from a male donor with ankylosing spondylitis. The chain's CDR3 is CASSLGLREGEQYF. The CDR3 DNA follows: TGTGCCAGCAGCCTGGGGCTTAGGGAGGGGGAGCAGTACTTC.